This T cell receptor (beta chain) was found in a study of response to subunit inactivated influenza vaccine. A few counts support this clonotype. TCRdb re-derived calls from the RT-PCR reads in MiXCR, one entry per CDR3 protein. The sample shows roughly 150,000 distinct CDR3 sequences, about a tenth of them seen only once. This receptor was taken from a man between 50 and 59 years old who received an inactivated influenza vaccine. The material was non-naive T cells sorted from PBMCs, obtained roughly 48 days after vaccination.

The CDR3 sequence: CASSLGTYNSPLHF. The CDR3, as DNA: TGCGCCAGCAGCTTGGGAACCTATAATTCACCCCTCCACTTT. The chain recombines TRBV5-1 with TRBJ1-6; D is uncertain. Germline V gene data show CDR1 as SGHRS and CDR2 as YFSETQ. The CDR3 is 14 residues long. Trimming left V 0 bases short and J 2 bases short, with 3 bases between. The full variable domain, in which reference TRBV5-1 and TRBJ1-6 provide the parts outside the CDR3, is KAGVTQTPRYLIKTRGQQVTLSCSPISGHRSVSWYQQTPGQGLQFLFEYFSETQRNKGNFPGRFSGRQFSNSRSEMNVSTLELGDSALYLCASSLGTYNSPLHFGNGTRLTVT.